Below, 25 T cell receptor beta chains from the same sample are listed, as sequenced in a study of blood T cell repertoires in COVID-19. Clones were read by immunoSEQ multiplex PCR, and TCRdb kept only the in-frame ones, dropping some. Of under 150,000 clones in the sample, around three quarters were seen once. The material sequenced was peripheral blood. The receptors stem from a human donor in a cohort sampled during active COVID-19.

In nucleotides, the CDR3 is TGTGCCAGCAGCCAATCCGGACATTTCCCCAATCAGCCCCAGCATTTT. It codes for CASSQSGHFPNQPQHF. This sequence joins TRBV3-1 (or the pseudogene TRBV3-2) and TRBJ1-5; possible D gene TRBD1, 5 bases. Germline CDR1 is LGHDT and CDR2 is YNNKEL (reference sequence). V was pared by 2 bases and J by 3 bases, with 14 bases between. The CDR3 totals 16 residues.

This clone has a handful of counts. The V and J genes are TRBV4-1 and TRBJ2-5; TRBD2 matches at 8 bases. The CDR3 contains 18 residues. The germline CDR1 and CDR2 sequences are MGHRA and YSYEKL. The J segment lost 2 bases and the V segment lost 6 bases, leaving 17 bases of the junction unmatched. The DNA for the CDR3 is TGCGCCAGCAGTCCTTCCCCGGGGGGGGTCGTGATTCAAGAGACCCAGTACTTC. Amino acid sequence: CASSPSPGGVVIQETQYF.

This clone was found a few times. The chain has TRBV6-5 and TRBJ2-2; possible D gene TRBD2, 5 bases. CDR3 length equals 13 residues. Between the trimmed V and J ends, which lost 7 bases and 5 bases, there was a span of 11 bases. Germline loops: CDR1 MNHEY, CDR2 SVGAGI. The CDR3 nucleotides are TGTGCCAGCACGAGAGGGTCTACCGGGGAGCTGTTTTTT. It specifies CASTRGSTGELFF.

This clone was picked up a small number of times. The chain joins TRBV9 to TRBJ1-1; 7 bases match TRBD1. CDR1 SGDLS and CDR2 YYNGEE come from the germline V gene. V was pared by 4 bases and J by 4 bases, with 10 bases of the junction left unmatched. CDR3 size: 15 residues. This chain's CDR3 is CASSPRQGWATEAFF. Written as DNA, the CDR3 is TGTGCCAGCAGCCCAAGACAGGGTTGGGCCACTGAAGCTTTCTTT. The complete variable domain, with remaining parts taken from reference TRBV9 and TRBJ1-1, reads DSGVTQTPKHLITATGQRVTLRCSPRSGDLSVYWYQQSLDQGLQFLIQYYNGEERAKGNILERFSAQQFPDLHSELNLSSLELGDSALYFCASSPRQGWATEAFFGQGTRLTVV.

The gene calls are TRBV6-5 and TRBJ2-7, with a weak D call TRBD1 (6 bases). This CDR3 is built from 13 residues. Looked up from germline, CDR1 is MNHEY and CDR2 is SVGAGI. Trimming stripped 6 bases from V and 5 bases from J, with 14 bases between. The chain's CDR3 is CASRRSQGNEQYF. In nucleotides, the CDR3 is TGTGCCAGCAGGAGATCACAGGGTAACGAGCAGTACTTC.

This clone was observed a single time. The chain is built from TRBV4-2 and TRBJ1-5; 9 bases are shared with TRBD1. The V gene end was trimmed by 3 bases and the J gene end by 7 bases; junction bases not matched to a gene: 7. This CDR3 has 15 amino acids. The germline CDR1 and CDR2 sequences are LGHNA and YNFKEQ. The CDR3 nucleotides are TGTGCCAGCAGCCAGGACAGGGGACGAGGGCAGCCCCAGCATTTT. Residues: CASSQDRGRGQPQHF.

The chain uses TRBV6-4 and TRBJ2-3; a weak D match, TRBD2 (6 bases). CDR3 length: 12 residues. Deletions cut 3 bases from V and 6 bases from J, with 7 bases between. Germline V gene sequence: CDR1 MRHNA, CDR2 SNTAGT. This chain's CDR3 is CASSEGGDTQYF. CDR3 in DNA: TGTGCCAGCAGTGAGGGGGGTGATACGCAGTATTTT.

V usage is TRBV30 and J usage is TRBJ2-2; tentative D call: TRBD2 (6 bases). The CDR3 sequence is 14 residues long. Trimming left V 7 bases short and J 1 base short, with 13 bases between. CDR1 is GTSNPN, CDR2 SVGIG, per germline (reference sequence). The CDR3 is CASPGLRNTGELFF. DNA of the CDR3: TGTGCCTCGCCGGGACTCCGGAACACCGGGGAGCTGTTTTTT.

CDR3 residues: CASSELGNNEQFF. CDR3 sequence (DNA): TGTGCCAGCAGCGAACTAGGCAACAATGAGCAGTTCTTC. This sequence joins TRBV7-7 and TRBJ2-1; perhaps TRBD2 as D (5 bases). The V gene's germline CDR1 is SSHAT and CDR2 FNYEAQ (reference sequence). The CDR3 is 13 residues long. The V end was cut by 5 bases, the J end by 5 bases, with 10 bases between.

This clone has just one count. The J gene is TRBJ1-2, the V gene TRBV5-5, with D perhaps matching TRBD1 (5 bases). Looked up from germline, CDR1 is SGHKS and CDR2 is YYEKEE (reference sequence). The V end was cut by 4 bases, the J end by 8 bases, with 21 bases between. This CDR3 has 15 amino acids. The CDR3 spells CASSPVDSSRGGYTF. As DNA, the CDR3 is TGTGCCAGCAGCCCGGTTGACAGTTCGCGGGGCGGCTACACCTTC.

The V gene is TRBV4-1, the J gene TRBJ1-4; no reliable D call. CDR1 and CDR2 from the germline V gene are MGHRA and YSYEKL. CDR3 length equals 18 residues. Trimming took off 2 bases at V and 1 base at J, with 17 bases between the two ends. This CDR3 is CASSQSPIRELTNEKLFF. The CDR3 DNA sequence: TGCGCCAGCAGCCAAAGCCCTATACGAGAGTTAACTAATGAAAAACTGTTTTTT.

The chain carries TRBV30 and TRBJ2-5, with TRBD2 identical over 8 bases. The CDR3 contains 12 residues. Germline-derived CDR1 and CDR2 are GTSNPN and SVGIG (reference sequence). With V trimmed by 7 bases and J by 5 bases, 6 bases remained unmatched. The CDR3 DNA is TGTGCCTTGGCGTCGGGGGGGGAGACCCAGTACTTC. The encoded protein is CALASGGETQYF.

This clone came up once. The chain links TRBV28 to TRBJ1-2, with D maybe TRBD1 (6 bases). This CDR3 is built from 14 residues. V was clipped by 3 bases and J by 4 bases, with 12 bases between them. Per germline, CDR1 MDHEN and CDR2 SYDVKM. The CDR3 here is CASSFPDSPYGYTF. The CDR3 nucleotides read TGTGCCAGCAGTTTCCCGGACAGCCCCTATGGCTACACCTTC.

The sample holds a few counts of this clone. The CDR3, as DNA: TGTGCCAGCAGTTCCCCGACAGGGTTCTATGGCTACACCTTC. This codes for CASSSPTGFYGYTF. The chain combines TRBV6-6 with TRBJ1-2, with 7 bases lining up with TRBD1. This CDR3 comprises 14 residues. V shed 4 bases and J 4 bases; nucleotides not matched to a gene: 6. Germline lookup yields CDR1 MNHNY and CDR2 SVGAGI (reference sequence).

The chain uses TRBV6-6 and TRBJ1-1; tentative D call: TRBD1 (6 bases). The CDR3 totals 14 residues. The V gene's germline CDR1 is MNHNY and CDR2 SVGAGI (reference sequence). V shed 0 bases and J shed 2 bases, with 7 bases lying between them. CDR3 region: CASSYSRGNTEAFF. The CDR3 DNA reads as TGTGCCAGCAGTTACTCCAGGGGCAACACTGAAGCTTTCTTT.

This clone appeared a few times. The CDR3 region is CASSLGQGGNTIYF. Here the CDR3 DNA reads TGTGCCAGCAGTTTGGGACAGGGTGGAAACACCATATATTTT. The chain couples TRBV28 to TRBJ1-3; 9 nucleotides match TRBD1. In germline, CDR1 is MDHEN, CDR2 SYDVKM. V shed 3 bases, J shed 3 bases, and the junction held 0 bases outside the gene matches. There are 14 residues in the CDR3.

V gene TRBV19 combines with J gene TRBJ1-5; D is possibly TRBD1 (6 bases). Deletions cut 6 bases from V and 3 bases from J, with 18 bases between. CDR3 length equals 16 residues. Germline loops: CDR1 LNHDA, CDR2 SQIVND (reference sequence). CDR3 in amino acids: CASSDKGQQLNQPQHF. The CDR3 DNA is TGTGCCAGTAGCGACAAGGGACAACAGCTCAATCAGCCCCAGCATTTT.

The V and J genes are TRBV3-1 (or the pseudogene TRBV3-2) and TRBJ1-5, with D hard to call. The V end lost 0 bases, the J end lost 7 bases, and 7 bases lay between the germline ends. The CDR3 totals 13 residues. The germline CDR1 and CDR2 sequences are LGHDT and YNNKEL (reference sequence). CDR3 amino acids: CASSQERYQPQHF. The CDR3 nucleotides read TGTGCCAGCAGCCAAGAGCGGTACCAGCCCCAGCATTTT.

V and J are TRBV12-3 or TRBV12-4 and TRBJ1-1, with TRBD1 as a possible D gene (6 bases). CDR3 size: 13 residues. Trimming took off 8 bases at V and 0 bases at J, with 10 bases between the two ends. The CDR3 DNA is TGTGCCAGCTGGCAGGGGATGAACACTGAAGCTTTCTTT. Protein sequence: CASWQGMNTEAFF.

This clone was found once. The J gene is TRBJ1-2, the V gene TRBV9; a weak D match, TRBD1 (6 bases). The CDR3 totals 15 residues. With 2 bases removed from V and 4 bases from J, the gap between germline ends came to 15 bases. Germline V gene lookup returns CDR1 SGDLS and CDR2 YYNGEE. The CDR3 nucleotides are TGTGCCAGCAGCGTGAGTCCTGTAGGGGGCTATGGCTACACCTTC. It encodes CASSVSPVGGYGYTF.

This chain uses TRBV6-6 with TRBJ2-4; the match to TRBD1 covers 9 bases. J lost 7 bases, V lost 4 bases, and 8 bases had no gene match. This CDR3 is 15 amino acids long. CDR1 and CDR2 (germline): MNHNY, SVGAGI (reference sequence). The CDR3, as DNA: TGTGCCAGCAGTTTCTTACAGGGGGCTGGGAACATTCAGTACTTC. This codes for CASSFLQGAGNIQYF.

A single count supports this clone. J is TRBJ2-3 and V is TRBV4-1, with 11 bases lining up with TRBD2. Germline V lookup: CDR1 MGHRA, CDR2 YSYEKL. J gave up 4 bases and V 3 bases, and 9 bases lay outside the gene matches. The CDR3 is 17 amino acids. CDR3 sequence reads: CASSQTLSGGAPDTQYF. In DNA, the CDR3 is TGCGCCAGCAGCCAGACCCTTAGCGGGGGGGCCCCAGATACGCAGTATTTT.

This chain connects TRBV27 to TRBJ2-7; D gene unclear. V lost 2 bases and J lost 3, with 8 bases in between. CDR1 is MNHEY and CDR2 is SMNVEV in the germline V gene (reference sequence). The CDR3 covers 13 residues. DNA for the CDR3: TGTGCCAGCAGTTTAGGTCCGGGCTACGAGCAGTACTTC. As protein: CASSLGPGYEQYF.

The chain links TRBV9 to TRBJ2-5; perhaps TRBD2 as D (6 bases). The CDR3 spans 13 residues. In germline, CDR1 is SGDLS, CDR2 YYNGEE. V was clipped by 4 bases and J by 5 bases, with 12 bases between them. CDR3 DNA sequence: TGTGCCAGCAGCAAGGGACTCAGGGAGACCCAGTACTTC. It translates to CASSKGLRETQYF.

This sequence joins TRBV4-2 and TRBJ2-5; 8 bases are a match to TRBD2. Per the germline V gene, CDR1 is LGHNA and CDR2 is YNFKEQ. The CDR3 runs to 16 residues. The ends lost 4 bases at V and 2 bases at J; junction bases unmatched: 9. CDR3 bases: TGTGCCAGCAGCCCTCGGGGGAGCGGGGGACAAGAGACCCAGTACTTC. Translated: CASSPRGSGGQETQYF.